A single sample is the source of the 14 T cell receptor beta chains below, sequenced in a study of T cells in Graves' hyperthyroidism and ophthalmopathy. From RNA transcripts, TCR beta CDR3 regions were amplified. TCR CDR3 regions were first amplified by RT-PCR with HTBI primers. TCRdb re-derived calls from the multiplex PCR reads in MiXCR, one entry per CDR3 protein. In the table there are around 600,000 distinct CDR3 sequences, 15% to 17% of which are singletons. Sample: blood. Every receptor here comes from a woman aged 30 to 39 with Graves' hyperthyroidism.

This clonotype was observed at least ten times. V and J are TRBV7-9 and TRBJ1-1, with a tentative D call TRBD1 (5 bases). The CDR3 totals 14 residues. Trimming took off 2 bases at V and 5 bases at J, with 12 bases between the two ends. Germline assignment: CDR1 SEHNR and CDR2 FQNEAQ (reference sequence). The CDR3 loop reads CASSLTQGGTEAFF. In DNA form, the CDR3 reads TGTGCCAGCAGCTTAACGCAGGGAGGAACTGAAGCTTTCTTT. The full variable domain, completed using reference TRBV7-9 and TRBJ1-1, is DTGVSQNPRHKITKRGQNVTFRCDPISEHNRLYWYRQTLGQGPEFLTYFQNEAQLEKSRLLSDRFSAERPKGSFSTLEIQRTEQGDSAMYLCASSLTQGGTEAFFGQGTRLTVV.

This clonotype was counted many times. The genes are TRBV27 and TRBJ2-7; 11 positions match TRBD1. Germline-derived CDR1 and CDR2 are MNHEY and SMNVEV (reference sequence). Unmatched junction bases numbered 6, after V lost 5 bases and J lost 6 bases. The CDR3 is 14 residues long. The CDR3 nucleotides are TGTGCCAGCAGTGCGGGACAGGGGGGAAGCGAGCAGTACTTC. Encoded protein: CASSAGQGGSEQYF.

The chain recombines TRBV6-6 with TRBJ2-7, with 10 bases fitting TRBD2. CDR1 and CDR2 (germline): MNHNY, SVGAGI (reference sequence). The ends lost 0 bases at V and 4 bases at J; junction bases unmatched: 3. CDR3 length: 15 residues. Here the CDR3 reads CASSYSPTSGYEQYF. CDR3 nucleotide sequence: TGTGCCAGCAGTTACTCCCCGACTAGCGGGTACGAGCAGTACTTC.

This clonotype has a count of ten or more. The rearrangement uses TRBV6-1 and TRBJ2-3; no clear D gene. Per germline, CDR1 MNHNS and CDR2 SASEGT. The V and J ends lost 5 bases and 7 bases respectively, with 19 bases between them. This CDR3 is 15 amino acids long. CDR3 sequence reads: CASSSDPPARYTQYF. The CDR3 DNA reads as TGTGCCAGCAGTTCGGACCCCCCTGCCCGGTATACGCAGTATTTT.

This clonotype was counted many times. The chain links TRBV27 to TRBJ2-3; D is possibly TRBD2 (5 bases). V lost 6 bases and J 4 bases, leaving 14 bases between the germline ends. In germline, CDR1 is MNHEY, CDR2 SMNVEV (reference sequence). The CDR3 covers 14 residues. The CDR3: CASRPRGGADTQYF. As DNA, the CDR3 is TGTGCCAGCAGGCCCCGGGGTGGCGCAGATACGCAGTATTTT.

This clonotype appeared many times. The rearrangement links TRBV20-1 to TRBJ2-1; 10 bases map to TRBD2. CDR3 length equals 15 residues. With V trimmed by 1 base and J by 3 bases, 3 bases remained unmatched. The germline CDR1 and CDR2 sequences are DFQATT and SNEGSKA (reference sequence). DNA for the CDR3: TGCAGTGCTAGAGGAGGACTAGCGGACTACAATGAGCAGTTCTTC. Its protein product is CSARGGLADYNEQFF.

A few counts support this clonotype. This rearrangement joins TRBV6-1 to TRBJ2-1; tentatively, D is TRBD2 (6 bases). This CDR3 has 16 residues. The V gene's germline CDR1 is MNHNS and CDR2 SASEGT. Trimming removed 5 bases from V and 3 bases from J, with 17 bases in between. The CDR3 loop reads CASSFVSVADYNEQFF. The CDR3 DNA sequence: TGTGCCAGCAGTTTCGTATCGGTAGCGGACTACAATGAGCAGTTCTTC.

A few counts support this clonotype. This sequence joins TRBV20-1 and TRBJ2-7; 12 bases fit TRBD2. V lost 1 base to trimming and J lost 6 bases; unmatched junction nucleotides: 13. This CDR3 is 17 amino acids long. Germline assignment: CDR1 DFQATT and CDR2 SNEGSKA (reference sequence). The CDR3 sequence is CSARGVVRLAGVREQYF. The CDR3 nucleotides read TGCAGTGCTAGAGGGGTAGTTAGACTAGCGGGAGTCCGCGAGCAGTACTTC.

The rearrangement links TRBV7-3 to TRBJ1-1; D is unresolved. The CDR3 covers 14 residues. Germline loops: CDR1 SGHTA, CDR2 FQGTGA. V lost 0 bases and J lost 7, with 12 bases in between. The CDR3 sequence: CASSLTSAPGEAFF. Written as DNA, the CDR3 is TGTGCCAGCAGCTTAACGTCGGCTCCGGGTGAAGCTTTCTTT.

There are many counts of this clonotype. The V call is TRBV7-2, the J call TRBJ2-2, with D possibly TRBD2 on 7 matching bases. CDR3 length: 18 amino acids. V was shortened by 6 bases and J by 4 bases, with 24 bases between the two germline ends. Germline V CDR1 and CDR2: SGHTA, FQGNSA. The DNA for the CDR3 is TGTGCCAGCAGGAAAGAAGGGGGGGGGGGGCGGCGCACCGGGGAGCTGTTTTTT. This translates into CASRKEGGGGRRTGELFF.

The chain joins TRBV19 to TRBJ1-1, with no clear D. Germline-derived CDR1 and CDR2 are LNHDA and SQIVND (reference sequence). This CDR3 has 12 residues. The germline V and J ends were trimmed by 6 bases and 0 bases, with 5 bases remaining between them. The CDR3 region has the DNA TGTGCCAGTAGGGATATGAACACTGAAGCTTTCTTT. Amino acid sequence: CASRDMNTEAFF.

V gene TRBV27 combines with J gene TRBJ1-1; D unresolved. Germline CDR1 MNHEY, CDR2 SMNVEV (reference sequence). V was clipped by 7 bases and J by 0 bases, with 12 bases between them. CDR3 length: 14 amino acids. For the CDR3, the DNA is TGTGCCAGCAAGACCCTCGTGGTGAACACTGAAGCTTTCTTT. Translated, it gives CASKTLVVNTEAFF.

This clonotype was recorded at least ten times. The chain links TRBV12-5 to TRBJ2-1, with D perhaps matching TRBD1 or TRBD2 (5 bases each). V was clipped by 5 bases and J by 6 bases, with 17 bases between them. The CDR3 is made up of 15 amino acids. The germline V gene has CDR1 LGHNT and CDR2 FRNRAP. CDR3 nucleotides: TGTGCTAGTGGTATCGGGACGGGTGGGGGCAATGAGCAGTTCTTC. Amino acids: CASGIGTGGGNEQFF.

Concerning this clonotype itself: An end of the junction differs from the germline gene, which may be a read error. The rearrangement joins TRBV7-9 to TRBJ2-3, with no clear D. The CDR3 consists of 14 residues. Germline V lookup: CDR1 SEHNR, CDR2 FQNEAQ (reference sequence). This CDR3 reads CGSSSGPGTDTQYF. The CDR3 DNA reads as TGTGGCAGCAGCTCAGGACCAGGCACAGATACGCAGTATTTT.